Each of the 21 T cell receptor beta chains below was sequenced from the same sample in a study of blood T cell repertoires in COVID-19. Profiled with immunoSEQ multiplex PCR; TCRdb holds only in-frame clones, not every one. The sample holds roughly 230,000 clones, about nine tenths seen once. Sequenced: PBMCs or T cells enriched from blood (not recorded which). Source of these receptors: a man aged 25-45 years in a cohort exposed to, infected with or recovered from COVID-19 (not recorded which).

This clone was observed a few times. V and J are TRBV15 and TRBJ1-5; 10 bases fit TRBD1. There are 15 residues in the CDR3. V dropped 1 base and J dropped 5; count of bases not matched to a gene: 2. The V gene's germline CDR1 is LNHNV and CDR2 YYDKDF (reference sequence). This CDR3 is CATSRGTGGDQPQHF. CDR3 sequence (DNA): TGTGCCACCAGCAGAGGGACAGGGGGGGATCAGCCCCAGCATTTT.

CDR3 in DNA: TGTGCCAGCAGCGACAGGGTTGGCACAGATACGCAGTATTTT. This sequence encodes CASSDRVGTDTQYF. The rearrangement joins TRBV3-1 (or the pseudogene TRBV3-2) to TRBJ2-3; 7 positions match TRBD1. V shed 5 bases and J 1 base; nucleotides not matched to a gene: 3. CDR1 is LGHDT, CDR2 YNNKEL, per germline (reference sequence). The CDR3 sequence is 14 residues long.

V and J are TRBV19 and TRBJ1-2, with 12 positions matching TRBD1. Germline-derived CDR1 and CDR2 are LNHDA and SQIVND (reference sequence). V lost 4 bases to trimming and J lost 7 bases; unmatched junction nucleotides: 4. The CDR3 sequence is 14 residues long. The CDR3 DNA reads TGTGCCAGTAGTAGTGGGACAGGGGGCTTTGGCTACACCTTC. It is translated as CASSSGTGGFGYTF.

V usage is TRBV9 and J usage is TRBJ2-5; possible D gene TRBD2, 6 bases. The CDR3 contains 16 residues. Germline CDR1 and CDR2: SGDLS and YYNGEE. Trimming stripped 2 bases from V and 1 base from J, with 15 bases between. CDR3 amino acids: CASSVQGLTGQETQYF. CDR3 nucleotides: TGTGCCAGCAGCGTCCAGGGACTCACCGGCCAAGAGACCCAGTACTTC. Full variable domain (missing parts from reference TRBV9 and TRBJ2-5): DSGVTQTPKHLITATGQRVTLRCSPRSGDLSVYWYQQSLDQGLQFLIQYYNGEERAKGNILERFSAQQFPDLHSELNLSSLELGDSALYFCASSVQGLTGQETQYFGPGTRLLVL.

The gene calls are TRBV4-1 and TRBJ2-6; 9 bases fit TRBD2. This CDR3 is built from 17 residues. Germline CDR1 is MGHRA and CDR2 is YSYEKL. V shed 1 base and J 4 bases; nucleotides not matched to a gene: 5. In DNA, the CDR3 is TGCGCCAGCAGCCAAGTTAGCGGGAGTTCCGGGGCCAACGTCCTGACTTTC. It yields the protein CASSQVSGSSGANVLTF.

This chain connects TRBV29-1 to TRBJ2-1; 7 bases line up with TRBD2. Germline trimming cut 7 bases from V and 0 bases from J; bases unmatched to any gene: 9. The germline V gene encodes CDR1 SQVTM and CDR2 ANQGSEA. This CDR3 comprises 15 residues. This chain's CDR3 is CSAKSGGSSYNEQFF. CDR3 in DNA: TGCAGCGCAAAATCCGGCGGGAGCTCCTACAATGAGCAGTTCTTC.

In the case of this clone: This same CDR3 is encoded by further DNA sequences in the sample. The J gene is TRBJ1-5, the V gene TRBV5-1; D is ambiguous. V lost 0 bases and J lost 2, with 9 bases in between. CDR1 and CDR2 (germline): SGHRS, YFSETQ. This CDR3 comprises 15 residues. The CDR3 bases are TGCGCCAGCAGCTTGGACGGCGGGGGCAATCAGCCCCAGCATTTT. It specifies CASSLDGGGNQPQHF.

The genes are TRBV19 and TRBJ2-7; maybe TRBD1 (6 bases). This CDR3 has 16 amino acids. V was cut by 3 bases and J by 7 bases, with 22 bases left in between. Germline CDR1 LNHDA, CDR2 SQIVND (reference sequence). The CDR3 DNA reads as TGTGCCAGTAGTATCGGGACCAGGGGCCGCCCTAGTGAGCAGTACTTC. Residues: CASSIGTRGRPSEQYF.

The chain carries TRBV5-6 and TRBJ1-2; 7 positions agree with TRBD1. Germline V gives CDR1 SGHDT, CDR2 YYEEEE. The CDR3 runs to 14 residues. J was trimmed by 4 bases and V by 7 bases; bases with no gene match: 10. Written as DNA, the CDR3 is TGTGCCAGCCATACAGGGGTGAGGGGCTATGGCTACACCTTC. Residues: CASHTGVRGYGYTF.

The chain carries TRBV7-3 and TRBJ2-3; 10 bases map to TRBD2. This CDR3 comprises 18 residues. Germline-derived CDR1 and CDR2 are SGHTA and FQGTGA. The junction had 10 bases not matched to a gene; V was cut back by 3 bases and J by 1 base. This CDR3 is CASSFSWTSGTGTDTQYF. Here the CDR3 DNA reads TGTGCCAGCAGCTTTTCTTGGACTAGCGGAACAGGCACAGATACGCAGTATTTT.

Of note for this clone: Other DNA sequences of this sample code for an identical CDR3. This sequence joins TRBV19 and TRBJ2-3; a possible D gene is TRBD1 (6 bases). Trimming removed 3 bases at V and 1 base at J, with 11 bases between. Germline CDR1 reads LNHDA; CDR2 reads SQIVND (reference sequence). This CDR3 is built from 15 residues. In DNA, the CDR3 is TGTGCCAGTAGTATTTTAGCAGGGGGCACAGATACGCAGTATTTT. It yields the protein CASSILAGGTDTQYF.

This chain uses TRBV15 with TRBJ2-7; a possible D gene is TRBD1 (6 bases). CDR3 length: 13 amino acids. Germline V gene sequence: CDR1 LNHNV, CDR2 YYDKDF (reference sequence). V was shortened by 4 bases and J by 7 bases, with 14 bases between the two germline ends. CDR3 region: CATSKGRGMEQYF. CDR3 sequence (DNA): TGTGCCACCAGCAAAGGTAGGGGGATGGAGCAGTACTTC.

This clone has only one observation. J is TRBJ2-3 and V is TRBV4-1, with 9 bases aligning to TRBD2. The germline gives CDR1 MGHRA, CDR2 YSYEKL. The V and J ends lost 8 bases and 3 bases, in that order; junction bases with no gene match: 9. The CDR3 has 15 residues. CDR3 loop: CASSYRREGTDTQYF. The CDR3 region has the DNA TGCGCCAGCTCATACCGGCGGGAGGGAACAGATACGCAGTATTTT.

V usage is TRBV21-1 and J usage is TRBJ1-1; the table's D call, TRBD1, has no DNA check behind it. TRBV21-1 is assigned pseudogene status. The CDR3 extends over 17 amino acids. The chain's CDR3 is CASSKGRKKQQNTEAFF. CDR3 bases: TGTGCCAGCAGCAAAGGTAGGAAAAAACAGCAGAACACTGAAGCTTTCTTT.

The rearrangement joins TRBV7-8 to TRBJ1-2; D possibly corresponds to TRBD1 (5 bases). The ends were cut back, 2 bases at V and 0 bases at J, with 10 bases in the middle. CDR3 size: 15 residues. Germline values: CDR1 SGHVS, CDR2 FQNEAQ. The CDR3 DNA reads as TGTGCCAGCAGCTTACGGCGGGGGTCTAACTATGGCTACACCTTC. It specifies CASSLRRGSNYGYTF.

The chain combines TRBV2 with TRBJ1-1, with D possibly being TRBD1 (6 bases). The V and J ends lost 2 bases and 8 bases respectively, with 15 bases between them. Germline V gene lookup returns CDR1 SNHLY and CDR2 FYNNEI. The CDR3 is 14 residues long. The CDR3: CASSETGGHPEAFF. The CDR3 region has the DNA TGTGCCAGCAGTGAAACGGGGGGGCACCCAGAAGCTTTCTTT.

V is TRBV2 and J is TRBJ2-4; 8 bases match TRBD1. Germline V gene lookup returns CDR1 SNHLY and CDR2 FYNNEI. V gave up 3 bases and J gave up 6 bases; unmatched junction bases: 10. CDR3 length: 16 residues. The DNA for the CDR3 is TGTGCCAGCAGTGATTGGTCAGGGGGCGAAAGAAACATTCAGTACTTC. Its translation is CASSDWSGGERNIQYF.

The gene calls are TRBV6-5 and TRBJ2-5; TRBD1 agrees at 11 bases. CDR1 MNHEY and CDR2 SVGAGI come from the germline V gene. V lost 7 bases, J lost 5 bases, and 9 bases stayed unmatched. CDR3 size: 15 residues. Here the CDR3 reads CASTYGQGAWETQYF. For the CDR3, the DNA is TGTGCCAGCACCTACGGACAGGGGGCGTGGGAGACCCAGTACTTC.

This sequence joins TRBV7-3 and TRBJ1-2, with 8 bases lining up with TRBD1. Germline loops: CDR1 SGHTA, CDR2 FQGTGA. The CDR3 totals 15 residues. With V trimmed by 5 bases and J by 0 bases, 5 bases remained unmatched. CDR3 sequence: CASSLQGAANYGYTF. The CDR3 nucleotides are TGTGCCAGCAGCCTCCAGGGGGCGGCTAACTATGGCTACACCTTC.

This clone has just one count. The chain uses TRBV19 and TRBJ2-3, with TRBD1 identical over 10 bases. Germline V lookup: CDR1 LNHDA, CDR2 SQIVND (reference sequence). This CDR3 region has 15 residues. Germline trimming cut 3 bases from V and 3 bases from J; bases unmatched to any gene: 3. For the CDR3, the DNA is TGTGCCAGTAGTATGGGGACAGGGGTTACAGATACGCAGTATTTT. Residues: CASSMGTGVTDTQYF.

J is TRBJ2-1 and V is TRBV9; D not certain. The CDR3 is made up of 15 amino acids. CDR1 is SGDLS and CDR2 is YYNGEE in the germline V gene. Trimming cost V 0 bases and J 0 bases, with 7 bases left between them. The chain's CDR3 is CASSVEADSYNEQFF. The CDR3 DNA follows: TGTGCCAGCAGCGTAGAGGCGGACTCCTACAATGAGCAGTTCTTC.